A single sample gave rise to the 19 T cell receptor beta chains below, sequenced in a study of T cells after yellow fever vaccination. A single record per CDR3 protein comes from TCRdb applying MiXCR to the 5' RACE reads. The sample contains tens of thousands of distinct CDR3 sequences, 10% to 15% of which appear only once. The input for sequencing was CD8+ T cells not binding an NS4B(214-222) dextramer, sorted from PBMCs, taken approximately 22 days after the first yellow fever vaccination. The source of these receptors is a man aged 18 to 29 who received the YFV17D yellow fever vaccine.

CDR3 coding DNA: TGTGCCACCAGCAGAGACAGTTCTACTGAAGCTTTCTTT. Translated, it gives CATSRDSSTEAFF. The chain uses TRBV15 and TRBJ1-1; D gene ambiguous. V was shortened by 0 bases and J by 5 bases, with 7 bases between the two germline ends. Germline V gene lookup returns CDR1 LNHNV and CDR2 YYDKDF (reference sequence). The CDR3 consists of 13 residues.

This clonotype was counted only a few times. V is TRBV7-2 and J is TRBJ2-5; the match to TRBD2 covers 8 bases. CDR1 and CDR2 from the germline V gene are SGHTA and FQGNSA. V lost 4 bases and J lost 5; bases outside the gene matches: 15. This CDR3 has 17 amino acids. The CDR3 protein is CASSSGTSGTQGETQYF. The CDR3 DNA sequence: TGTGCCAGCAGCTCGGGAACTAGCGGAACTCAAGGGGAGACCCAGTACTTC.

In its sample, this clonotype was seen a few times. The rearrangement links TRBV4-1 to TRBJ2-6; 8 positions agree with TRBD1. Germline V gives CDR1 MGHRA, CDR2 YSYEKL. With 3 bases clipped from V and 2 bases from J, the junction kept 9 bases outside the gene matches. This CDR3 spans 18 amino acids. The CDR3 loop is CASSQIGTGAPGANVLTF. Written as DNA, the CDR3 is TGCGCCAGCAGCCAGATAGGGACAGGCGCCCCTGGGGCCAACGTCCTGACTTTC.

This clonotype was detected a few times. The V call is TRBV6-1, the J call TRBJ2-2, with D possibly TRBD2 on 7 matching bases. V gave up 10 bases and J gave up 6 bases, with 18 bases separating them. The CDR3 sequence is 14 residues long. Germline V gene data show CDR1 as MNHNS and CDR2 as SASEGT. In DNA form, the CDR3 reads TGTGCCACCCGAGGGGGGGGTTGGCCCGGGGAGCTGTTTTTT. Translated, it gives CATRGGGWPGELFF.

This clonotype has only a few counts. The chain is built from TRBV7-9 and TRBJ2-3; a weak D match, TRBD1 (7 bases). This CDR3 is 15 amino acids long. With 5 bases removed from V and 5 bases from J, the gap between germline ends came to 17 bases. The germline V gene encodes CDR1 SEHNR and CDR2 FQNEAQ (reference sequence). The CDR3 sequence is CASSPPTGREDTQYF. DNA of the CDR3: TGTGCCAGCAGCCCCCCGACAGGGCGGGAAGATACGCAGTATTTT.

The chain joins TRBV29-1 to TRBJ1-1; D is unresolved. Trimming shortened V by 3 bases and J by 4 bases, and 6 bases separated the two germline ends. The CDR3 length is 11 residues. Germline assignment: CDR1 SQVTM and CDR2 ANQGSEA. The CDR3 DNA reads as TGCAGCGTTGAGCACCTCACTGAAGCTTTCTTT. Its translation: CSVEHLTEAFF.

In its sample, this clonotype was seen a few times. The chain has TRBV4-1 and TRBJ2-7; 7 bases are shared with TRBD1. CDR3 size: 15 residues. CDR1 MGHRA and CDR2 YSYEKL come from the germline V gene. The trim removed 0 bases at V and 3 bases at J, leaving 5 bases unmatched. CDR3 sequence (DNA): TGCGCCAGCAGCCAAGAAGACAGGGCCATCTACGAGCAGTACGTC. This sequence encodes CASSQEDRAIYEQYV.

This clonotype has more than one count but fewer than ten. J is TRBJ2-3 and V is TRBV14; 13 nucleotides align to TRBD2. The V and J ends lost 1 base and 5 bases, in that order; junction bases with no gene match: 9. Germline-derived CDR1 and CDR2 are SGHDN and FVKESK. The length of the CDR3 is 18 residues. The CDR3 DNA follows: TGTGCCAGCAGCCAAGGACTAGCGGGGGGTCGAATAGGAGATACGCAGTATTTT. Residues: CASSQGLAGGRIGDTQYF.

This clonotype has only a few counts. The V gene is TRBV3-1, the J gene TRBJ2-5; 8 bases are a match to TRBD2. The CDR3 sequence is 15 residues long. The V and J ends lost 1 base and 5 bases, in that order; junction bases with no gene match: 6. Germline V CDR1 and CDR2: LGHDT, YNNKEL (reference sequence). CDR3 residues: CASSQGPGLVETQYF. The CDR3 DNA reads TGTGCCAGCAGCCAAGGTCCGGGACTAGTGGAGACCCAGTACTTC.

The chain is built from TRBV7-2 and TRBJ2-5; D might be TRBD1 or TRBD2, each matching 5 bases. Trimming shortened V by 5 bases and J by 0 bases, and 10 bases separated the two germline ends. This CDR3 has 14 amino acids. Germline assignment: CDR1 SGHTA and CDR2 FQGNSA. The DNA for the CDR3 is TGTGCCAGCAGCCGGGACGACGACCAAGAGACCCAGTACTTC. It specifies CASSRDDDQETQYF.

This clonotype was counted a single time. The CDR3, as DNA: TGCAGTGCCCCCCCTGAACAGGAAATGAACACTGAAGCTTTCTTT. It encodes CSAPPEQEMNTEAFF. The rearrangement joins TRBV20-1 to TRBJ1-1; TRBD1 might be the D (5 bases). Per germline, CDR1 DFQATT and CDR2 SNEGSKA (reference sequence). V lost 6 bases and J 0 bases, leaving 17 bases between the germline ends. The CDR3 is 15 amino acids.

This clonotype was found a few times. This rearrangement joins TRBV20-1 to TRBJ1-1, with D maybe TRBD1 (5 bases). V lost 5 bases and J lost 12, with 19 bases in between. From germline, CDR1 is DFQATT and CDR2 SNEGSKA (reference sequence). CDR3 length: 12 residues. The CDR3 here is CSAYFQGLITFF. CDR3 nucleotides: TGCAGTGCTTATTTTCAGGGACTGATCACTTTCTTT.

The chain recombines TRBV20-1 with TRBJ1-2; D is uncertain. The V gene's germline CDR1 is DFQATT and CDR2 SNEGSKA (reference sequence). CDR3 length: 13 residues. V was cut by 0 bases and J by 2 bases, with 7 bases left in between. The CDR3 reads CSARDTGNYGYTF. CDR3 coding DNA: TGCAGTGCTAGAGATACGGGAAACTATGGCTACACCTTC.

This clonotype was counted only a few times. The rearrangement uses TRBV20-1 and TRBJ2-1, with 7 nucleotides matching TRBD2. The ends lost 0 bases at V and 4 bases at J; junction bases unmatched: 6. CDR3 length: 15 amino acids. The germline V gene has CDR1 DFQATT and CDR2 SNEGSKA (reference sequence). The CDR3 region is CSARDSSGYYNEQFF. The DNA for the CDR3 is TGCAGTGCTAGAGATAGTAGCGGGTATTACAATGAGCAGTTCTTC.

This clonotype was seen at least ten times. The chain links TRBV3-1 to TRBJ2-5; D may match TRBD1 or TRBD2 (6 bases each). V dropped 2 bases and J dropped 5 bases, with 12 bases sitting between them. Germline CDR1 is LGHDT and CDR2 is YNNKEL (reference sequence). The CDR3 covers 14 residues. The CDR3 DNA follows: TGTGCCAGCAGCCAATCCGGGGGCCAGGAGACCCAGTACTTC. This sequence encodes CASSQSGGQETQYF.

V usage is TRBV29-1 and J usage is TRBJ2-6; D is possibly TRBD2 (5 bases). The CDR3 consists of 15 residues. V was cut by 1 base and J by 2 bases, with 9 bases left in between. Per germline, CDR1 SQVTM and CDR2 ANQGSEA. CDR3 amino acids: CSVEVGNPGANVLTF. The CDR3 coding sequence is TGCAGCGTTGAAGTCGGGAATCCTGGGGCCAACGTCCTGACTTTC.

This clonotype was found many times. The rearrangement joins TRBV12-3 or TRBV12-4 to TRBJ2-2; D is possibly TRBD1 or TRBD2 (6 bases each). Deletions cut 7 bases from V and 6 bases from J, with 12 bases between. This CDR3 spans 13 amino acids. CDR3 coding DNA: TGTGCCAGCACCCTTAGGGGGGCCGGGGAGCTGTTTTTT. This encodes CASTLRGAGELFF.

The chain combines TRBV6-2 or TRBV6-3 with TRBJ2-2; perhaps TRBD2 as D (6 bases). This CDR3 is 13 amino acids long. V was shortened by 2 bases and J by 7 bases, with 8 bases between the two germline ends. The V gene's germline CDR1 is MNHEY and CDR2 SVGEGT. Written as DNA, the CDR3 is TGTGCCAGCAGTTACGGGGGGAACGGGGAGCTGTTTTTT. This translates into CASSYGGNGELFF.

The sample holds many counts of this clonotype. The chain employs TRBV10-3 and TRBJ2-1; 12 bases are a match to TRBD2. The V and J ends lost 0 bases and 10 bases, in that order; junction bases with no gene match: 7. The CDR3 is made up of 16 amino acids. The germline CDR1 and CDR2 sequences are ENHRY and SYGVKD. CDR3 coding DNA: TGTGCCATCAGTGAGTCGTCCGGACTAGCGGGGAGGGAGCAGTTCTTC. It translates to CAISESSGLAGREQFF.